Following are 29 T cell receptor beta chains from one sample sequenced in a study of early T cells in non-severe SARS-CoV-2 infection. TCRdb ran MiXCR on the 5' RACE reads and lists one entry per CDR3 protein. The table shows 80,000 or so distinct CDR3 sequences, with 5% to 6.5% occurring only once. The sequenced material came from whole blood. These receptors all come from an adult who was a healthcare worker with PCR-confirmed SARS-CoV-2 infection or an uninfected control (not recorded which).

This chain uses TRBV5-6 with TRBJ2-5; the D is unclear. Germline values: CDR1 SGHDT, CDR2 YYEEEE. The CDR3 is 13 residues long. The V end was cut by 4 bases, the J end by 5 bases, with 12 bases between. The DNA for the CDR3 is TGTGCCAGCAGCAAAAACTCTAGGGAGACCCAGTACTTC. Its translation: CASSKNSRETQYF.

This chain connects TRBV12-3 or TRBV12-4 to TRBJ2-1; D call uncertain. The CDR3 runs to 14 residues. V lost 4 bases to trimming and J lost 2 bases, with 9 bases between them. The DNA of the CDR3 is TGTGCCAGCAGTTCGCGGTACCCCTACAATGAGCAGTTCTTC. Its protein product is CASSSRYPYNEQFF.

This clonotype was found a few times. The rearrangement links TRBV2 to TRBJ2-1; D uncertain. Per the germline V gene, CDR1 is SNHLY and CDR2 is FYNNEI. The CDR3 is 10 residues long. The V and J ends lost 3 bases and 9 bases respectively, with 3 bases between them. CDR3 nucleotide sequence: TGTGCCAGCAGTGACCGTGAGCAGTTCTTC. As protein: CASSDREQFF.

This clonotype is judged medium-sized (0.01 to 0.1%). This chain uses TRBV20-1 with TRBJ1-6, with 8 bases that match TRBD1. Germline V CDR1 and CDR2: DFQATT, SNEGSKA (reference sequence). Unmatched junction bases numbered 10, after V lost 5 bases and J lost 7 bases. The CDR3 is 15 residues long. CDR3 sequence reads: CSALPQGTGNSPLHF. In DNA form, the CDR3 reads TGCAGTGCTTTACCACAGGGGACAGGCAATTCACCCCTCCACTTT.

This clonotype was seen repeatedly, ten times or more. CDR3 region: CAWSVLGGSSYNEQFF. In DNA form, the CDR3 reads TGTGCCTGGAGTGTACTCGGGGGTTCCTCCTACAATGAGCAGTTCTTC. The genes are TRBV30 and TRBJ2-1; possibly TRBD2 for D (6 bases). The CDR3 contains 16 residues. CDR1 is GTSNPN, CDR2 SVGIG, per germline (reference sequence). Trimming pared 0 bases from V and 0 bases from J, leaving 12 bases between. The full variable domain, with the rest looked up from reference TRBV30 and TRBJ2-1, is SQTIHQWPATLVQPVGSPLSLECTVEGTSNPNLYWYRQAAGRGLQLLFYSVGIGQISSEVPQNLSASRPQDRQFILSSKKLLLSDSGFYLCAWSVLGGSSYNEQFFGPGTRLTVL.

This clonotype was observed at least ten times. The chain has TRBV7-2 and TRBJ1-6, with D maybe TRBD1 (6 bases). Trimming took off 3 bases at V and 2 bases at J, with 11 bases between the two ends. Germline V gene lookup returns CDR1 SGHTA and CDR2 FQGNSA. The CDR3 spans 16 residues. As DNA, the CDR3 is TGTGCCAGCAGCTTCCTCACAGGGACCTATAATTCACCCCTCCACTTT. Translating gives CASSFLTGTYNSPLHF.

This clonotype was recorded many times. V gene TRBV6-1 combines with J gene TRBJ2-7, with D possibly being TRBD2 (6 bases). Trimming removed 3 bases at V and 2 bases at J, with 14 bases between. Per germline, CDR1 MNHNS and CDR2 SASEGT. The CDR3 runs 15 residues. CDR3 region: CASSDSAGSPYEQYF. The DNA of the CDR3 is TGTGCCAGCAGTGACTCCGCGGGATCCCCCTACGAGCAGTACTTC.

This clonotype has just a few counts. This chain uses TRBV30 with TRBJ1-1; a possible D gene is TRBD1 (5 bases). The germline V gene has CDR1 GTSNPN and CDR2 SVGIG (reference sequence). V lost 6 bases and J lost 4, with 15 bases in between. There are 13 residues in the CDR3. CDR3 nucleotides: TGTGCCTGCCAGAGGGGAAGCGGCACTGAAGCTTTCTTT. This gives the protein CACQRGSGTEAFF.

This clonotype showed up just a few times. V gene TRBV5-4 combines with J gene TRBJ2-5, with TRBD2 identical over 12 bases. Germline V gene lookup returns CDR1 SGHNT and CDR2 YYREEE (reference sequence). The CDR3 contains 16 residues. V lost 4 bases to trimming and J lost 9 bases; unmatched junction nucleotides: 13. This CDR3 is CASSTTSGGTPRAQYF. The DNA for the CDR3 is TGTGCCAGCAGCACTACTAGCGGGGGGACCCCCAGGGCCCAGTACTTC. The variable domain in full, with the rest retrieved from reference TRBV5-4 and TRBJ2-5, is ETGVTQSPTHLIKTRGQQVTLRCSSQSGHNTVSWYQQALGQGPQFIFQYYREEENGRGNFPPRFSGLQFPNYSSELNVNALELDDSALYLCASSTTSGGTPRAQYFGPGTRLLVL.

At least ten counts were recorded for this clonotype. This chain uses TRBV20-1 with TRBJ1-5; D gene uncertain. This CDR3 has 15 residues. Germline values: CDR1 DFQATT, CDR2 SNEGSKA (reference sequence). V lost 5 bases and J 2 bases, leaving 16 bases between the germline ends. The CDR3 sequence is CSAVEAGLGNQPQHF. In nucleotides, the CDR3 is TGCAGTGCTGTGGAGGCAGGTCTGGGCAATCAGCCCCAGCATTTT.

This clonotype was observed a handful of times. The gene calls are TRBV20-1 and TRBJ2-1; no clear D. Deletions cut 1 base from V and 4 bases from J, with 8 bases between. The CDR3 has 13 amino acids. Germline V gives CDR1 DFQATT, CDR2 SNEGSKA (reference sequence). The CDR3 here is CSARATPYNEQFF. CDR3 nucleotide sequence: TGCAGTGCTAGAGCCACGCCGTACAATGAGCAGTTCTTC.

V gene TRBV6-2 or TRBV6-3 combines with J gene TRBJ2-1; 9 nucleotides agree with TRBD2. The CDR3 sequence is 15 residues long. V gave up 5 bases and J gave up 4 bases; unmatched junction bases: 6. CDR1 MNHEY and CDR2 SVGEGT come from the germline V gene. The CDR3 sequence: CASSTPSGKYNEQFF. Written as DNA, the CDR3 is TGTGCCAGCAGTACCCCTAGCGGGAAGTACAATGAGCAGTTCTTC.

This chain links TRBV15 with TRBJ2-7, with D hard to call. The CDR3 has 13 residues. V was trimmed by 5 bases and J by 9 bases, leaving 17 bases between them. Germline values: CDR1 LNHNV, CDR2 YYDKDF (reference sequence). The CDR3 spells CATSGFSGDGQYF. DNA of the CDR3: TGTGCCACCAGCGGCTTTTCCGGTGATGGGCAGTACTTC.

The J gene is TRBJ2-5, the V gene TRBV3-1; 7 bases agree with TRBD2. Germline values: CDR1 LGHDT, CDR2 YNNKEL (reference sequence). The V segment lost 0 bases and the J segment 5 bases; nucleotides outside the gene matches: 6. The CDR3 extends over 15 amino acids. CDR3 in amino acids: CASSQDAGRAETQYF. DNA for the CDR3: TGTGCCAGCAGCCAAGATGCAGGGAGGGCGGAGACCCAGTACTTC.

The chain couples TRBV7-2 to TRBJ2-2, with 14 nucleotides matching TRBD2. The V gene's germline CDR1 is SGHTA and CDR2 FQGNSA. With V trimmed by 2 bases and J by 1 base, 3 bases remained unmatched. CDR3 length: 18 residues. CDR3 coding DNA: TGTGCCAGCAGCTTACCAGGACTAGCGGGGGGGAACACCGGGGAGCTGTTTTTT. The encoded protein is CASSLPGLAGGNTGELFF.

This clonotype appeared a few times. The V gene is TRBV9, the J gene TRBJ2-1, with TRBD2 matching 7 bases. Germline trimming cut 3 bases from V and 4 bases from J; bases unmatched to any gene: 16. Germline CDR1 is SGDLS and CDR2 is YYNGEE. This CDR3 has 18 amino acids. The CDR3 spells CASSAPRRAGVLYNEQFF. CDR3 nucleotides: TGTGCCAGCAGCGCCCCCCGGAGGGCGGGAGTTTTGTACAATGAGCAGTTCTTC.

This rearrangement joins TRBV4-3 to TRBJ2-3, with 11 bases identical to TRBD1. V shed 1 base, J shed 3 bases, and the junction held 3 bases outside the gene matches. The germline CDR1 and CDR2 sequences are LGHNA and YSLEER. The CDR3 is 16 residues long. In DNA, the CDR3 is TGCGCCAGCAGCCAAGCCGGGACAGGGGGGACAGATACGCAGTATTTT. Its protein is CASSQAGTGGTDTQYF.

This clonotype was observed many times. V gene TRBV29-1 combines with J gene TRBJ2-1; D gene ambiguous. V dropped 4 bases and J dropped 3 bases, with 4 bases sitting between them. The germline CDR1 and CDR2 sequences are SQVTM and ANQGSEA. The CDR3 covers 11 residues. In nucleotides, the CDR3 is TGCAGCGTTGGGGGCTACAATGAGCAGTTCTTC. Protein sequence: CSVGGYNEQFF.

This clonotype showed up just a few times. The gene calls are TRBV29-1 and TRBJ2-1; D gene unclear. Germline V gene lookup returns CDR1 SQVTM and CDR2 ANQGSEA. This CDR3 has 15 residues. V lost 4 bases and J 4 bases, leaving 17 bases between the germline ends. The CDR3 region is CSVVYSGSDYNEQFF. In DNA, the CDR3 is TGCAGCGTTGTATATTCCGGATCCGATTACAATGAGCAGTTCTTC.

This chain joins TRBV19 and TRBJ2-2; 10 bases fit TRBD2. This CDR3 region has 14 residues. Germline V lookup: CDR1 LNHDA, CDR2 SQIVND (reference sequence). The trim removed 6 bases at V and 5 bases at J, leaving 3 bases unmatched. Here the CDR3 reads CASSGLAETGELFF. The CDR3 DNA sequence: TGTGCCAGTAGCGGACTAGCGGAAACCGGGGAGCTGTTTTTT.

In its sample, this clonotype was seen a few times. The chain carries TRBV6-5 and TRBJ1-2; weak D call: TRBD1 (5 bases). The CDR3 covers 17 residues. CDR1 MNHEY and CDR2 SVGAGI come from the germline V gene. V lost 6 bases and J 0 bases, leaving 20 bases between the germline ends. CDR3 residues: CASSRSRGAETNYGYTF. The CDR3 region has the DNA TGTGCCAGCAGCCGAAGCCGCGGGGCAGAAACTAACTATGGCTACACCTTC.

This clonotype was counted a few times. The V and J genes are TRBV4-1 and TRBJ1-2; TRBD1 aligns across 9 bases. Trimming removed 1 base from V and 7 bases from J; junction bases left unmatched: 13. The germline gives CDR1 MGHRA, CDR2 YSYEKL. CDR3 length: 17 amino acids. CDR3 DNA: TGCGCCAGCAGCCAAGGACTCCGGGACAGGGAATTCCGTGGCTACACCTTC. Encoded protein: CASSQGLRDREFRGYTF.

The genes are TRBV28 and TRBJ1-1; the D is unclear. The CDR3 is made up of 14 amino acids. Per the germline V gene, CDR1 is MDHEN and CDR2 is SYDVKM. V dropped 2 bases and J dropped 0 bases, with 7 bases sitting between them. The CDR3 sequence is CASSLPEMNTEAFF. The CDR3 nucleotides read TGTGCCAGCAGTTTACCGGAGATGAACACTGAAGCTTTCTTT.

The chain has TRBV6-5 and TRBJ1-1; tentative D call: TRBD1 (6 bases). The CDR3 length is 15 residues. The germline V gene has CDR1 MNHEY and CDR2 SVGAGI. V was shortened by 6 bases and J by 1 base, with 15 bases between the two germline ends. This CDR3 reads CASSLLQGPNTEAFF. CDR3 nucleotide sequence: TGTGCCAGCAGCCTTCTACAGGGACCGAACACTGAAGCTTTCTTT.

CDR3: CAGQGVMSYEQYF. In nucleotides, the CDR3 is TGTGCCGGGCAGGGGGTTATGTCCTACGAGCAGTACTTC. The chain is built from TRBV7-9 and TRBJ2-7; 7 bases are shared with TRBD1. V shed 11 bases and J 1 base; nucleotides not matched to a gene: 8. CDR3 length: 13 residues. Germline assignment: CDR1 SEHNR and CDR2 FQNEAQ (reference sequence).

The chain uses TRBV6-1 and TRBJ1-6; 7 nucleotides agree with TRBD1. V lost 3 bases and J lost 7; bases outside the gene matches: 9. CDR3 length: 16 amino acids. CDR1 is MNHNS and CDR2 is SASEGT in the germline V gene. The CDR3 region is CASSDKPGQYNSPLHF. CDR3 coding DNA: TGTGCCAGCAGTGATAAACCGGGACAGTACAATTCACCCCTCCACTTT.

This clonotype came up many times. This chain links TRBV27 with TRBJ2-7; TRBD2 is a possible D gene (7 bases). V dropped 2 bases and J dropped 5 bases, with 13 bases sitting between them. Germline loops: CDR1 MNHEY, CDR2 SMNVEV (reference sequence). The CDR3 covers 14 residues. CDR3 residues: CASSLGGARNEQYF. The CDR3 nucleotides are TGTGCCAGCAGTTTAGGGGGGGCGCGGAACGAGCAGTACTTC.

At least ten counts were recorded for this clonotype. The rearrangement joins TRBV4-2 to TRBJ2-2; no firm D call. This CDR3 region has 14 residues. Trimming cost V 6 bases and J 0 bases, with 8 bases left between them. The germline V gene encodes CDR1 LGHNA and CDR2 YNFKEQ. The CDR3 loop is CASSISSNTGELFF. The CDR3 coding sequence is TGTGCCAGCAGTATCAGTTCGAACACCGGGGAGCTGTTTTTT.

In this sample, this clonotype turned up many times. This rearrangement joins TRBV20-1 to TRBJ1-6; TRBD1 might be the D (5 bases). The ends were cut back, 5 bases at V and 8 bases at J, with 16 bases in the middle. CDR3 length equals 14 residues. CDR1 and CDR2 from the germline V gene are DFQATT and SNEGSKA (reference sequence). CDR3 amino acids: CSAPLQGRYSPLHF. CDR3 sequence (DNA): TGCAGTGCTCCACTGCAGGGACGGTATTCACCCCTCCACTTT.